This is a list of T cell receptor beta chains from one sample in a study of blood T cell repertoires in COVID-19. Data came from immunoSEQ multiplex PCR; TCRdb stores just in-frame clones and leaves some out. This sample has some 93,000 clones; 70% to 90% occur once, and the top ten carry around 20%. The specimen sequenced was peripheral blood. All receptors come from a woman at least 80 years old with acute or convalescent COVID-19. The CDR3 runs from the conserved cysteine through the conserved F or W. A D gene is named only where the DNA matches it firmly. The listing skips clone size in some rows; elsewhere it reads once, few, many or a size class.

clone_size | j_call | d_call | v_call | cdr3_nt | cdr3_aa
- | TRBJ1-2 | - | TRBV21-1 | TGTGCCAGCAGCAAACATAGGGGACCTTTTGGGGTTAACAGGGTCTATGGCTACACCTTC | CASSKHRGPFGVNRVYGYTF
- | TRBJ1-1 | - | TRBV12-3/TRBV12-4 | TGTGCCAGCAGTTTAGGAGAGACTGAAGCTTTCTTT | CASSLGETEAFF
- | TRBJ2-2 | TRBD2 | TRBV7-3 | TGTGCCAGCAGCTTAGCACTAGCGGGAGCCGGGGAGCTGTTTTTT | CASSLALAGAGELFF
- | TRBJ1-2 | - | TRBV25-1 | TGTGCCAGCAGTGAACTTGGCAGTAACTATGGCTACACCTTC | CASSELGSNYGYTF
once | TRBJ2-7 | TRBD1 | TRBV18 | TGTGCCAGCTCAGTCACTACAGGGGGCCGGAACGAGCAGTACTTC | CASSVTTGGRNEQYF
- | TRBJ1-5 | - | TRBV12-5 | TGTGCTAGTGGTTTGGCTCCCAATCAGCCCCAGCATTTT | CASGLAPNQPQHF
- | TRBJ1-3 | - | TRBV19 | TGTGCCAGTAGTATCCTCCTGGGCCCCTCTGGAAACACCATATATTTT | CASSILLGPSGNTIYF
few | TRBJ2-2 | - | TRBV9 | TGTGCCAGCAGCGTAGGTCGGAGCTTCGGGGAGCTGTTTTTT | CASSVGRSFGELFF
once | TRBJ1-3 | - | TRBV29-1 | TGCAGCGCCGCAAGGGGTTCTGGAAACACCATATATTTT | CSAARGSGNTIYF
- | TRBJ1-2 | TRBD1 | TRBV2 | TGTGCCAGCAGTGGGGACAGTACTAACTATGGCTACACCTTC | CASSGDSTNYGYTF
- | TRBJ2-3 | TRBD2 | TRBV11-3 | TGTGCCAGCAGCTCGGGACTAGCGGAGTACAAGGATACGCAGTATTTT | CASSSGLAEYKDTQYF
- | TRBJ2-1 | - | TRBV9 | TGTGCCAGCAGCCCAGGGACTCATGAGCAGTTCTTC | CASSPGTHEQFF
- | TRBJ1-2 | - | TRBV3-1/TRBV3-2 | TGTGCCAGCAGCCCCGGCCCGGGAGCTGGGGGCTACACCTTC | CASSPGPGAGGYTF
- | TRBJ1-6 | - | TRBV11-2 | TGTGCCAGCAGTCGAGACAGGACACGGTCACCCCTCCACTTT | CASSRDRTRSPLHF
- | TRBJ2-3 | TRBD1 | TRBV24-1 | TGTGCCACCAGTGACACGGACAGGGGTGACCGGGATACGCAGTATTTT | CATSDTDRGDRDTQYF
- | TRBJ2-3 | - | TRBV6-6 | TGTGCCAGCAGTTACTCGGTAGTGTCAGATACGCAGTATTTT | CASSYSVVSDTQYF